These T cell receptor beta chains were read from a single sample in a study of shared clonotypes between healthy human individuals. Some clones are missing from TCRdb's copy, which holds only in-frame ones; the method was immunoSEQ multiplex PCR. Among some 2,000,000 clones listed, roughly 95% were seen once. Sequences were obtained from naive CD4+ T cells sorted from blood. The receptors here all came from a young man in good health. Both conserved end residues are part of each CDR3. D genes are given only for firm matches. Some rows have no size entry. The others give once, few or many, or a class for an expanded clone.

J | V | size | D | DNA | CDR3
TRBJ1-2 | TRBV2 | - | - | TGTGCCAGCAGTGAAGCAGGGTCCTATGGCTACACCTTC | CASSEAGSYGYTF
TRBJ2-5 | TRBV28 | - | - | TGTGCCAGCACCCGGATGGGACGGTTTCAAGAGACCCAGTACTTC | CASTRMGRFQETQYF
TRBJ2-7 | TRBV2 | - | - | TGTGCCAGCAGCGGCGCCTACGAGCAGTACTTC | CASSGAYEQYF
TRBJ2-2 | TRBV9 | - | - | TGTGCCAGCAGCGTAGGGTCCGGGACAGGGGAGCTGTTTTTT | CASSVGSGTGELFF
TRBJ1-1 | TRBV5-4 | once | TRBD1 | TGTGCCAGCAGCTTGGGTATTGACAGGGGGGTGAACACTGAAGCTTTCTTT | CASSLGIDRGVNTEAFF
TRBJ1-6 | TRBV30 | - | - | TGTGCCTGGAGTATCTACCAGGGATATAATTCACCCCTCCACTTT | CAWSIYQGYNSPLHF
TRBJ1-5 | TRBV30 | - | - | TGTGCCTGGAGATCGGCGGGGGGTCAGCCCCAGCATTTT | CAWRSAGGQPQHF
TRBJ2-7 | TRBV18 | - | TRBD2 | TGTGCCAGCTCGGCCGGGGGGAGGGTGCGCGAGCAGTACTTC | CASSAGGRVREQYF
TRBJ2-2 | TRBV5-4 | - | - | TGTGCCAGCAGCCACAGCGAGTTCACCGGGGAGCTGTTTTTT | CASSHSEFTGELFF
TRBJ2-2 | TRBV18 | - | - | TGTGCCAGCTCACCACGTCTTCCCGGGGACGGTACCGGGGAGCTGTTTTTT | CASSPRLPGDGTGELFF
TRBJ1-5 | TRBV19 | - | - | TGTGCCAGCCACCCGACTACGGCAGGTCAGAGCAATCAGCCCCAGCATTTT | CASHPTTAGQSNQPQHF
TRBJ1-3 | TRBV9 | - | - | TGTGCCAGCAGCGTAGTAGGAACAGGGAGCTCTGGAAACACCATATATTTT | CASSVVGTGSSGNTIYF
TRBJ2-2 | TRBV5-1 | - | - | TGCGCCAGCAGCTTGCGGACAAACACCGGGGAGCTGTTTTTT | CASSLRTNTGELFF
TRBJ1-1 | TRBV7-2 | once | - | TGTGCCAGCAGAGATCGGCGTGTAAACACTGAAGCTTTCTTT | CASRDRRVNTEAFF
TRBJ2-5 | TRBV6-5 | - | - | TGTGCCAGCAGTTACTCGTGGGGAGAGACCCAGTACTTC | CASSYSWGETQYF
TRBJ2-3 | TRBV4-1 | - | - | TGCGCCAGCAGCCAAGACACGGCCCCCGGTGCAGATACGCAGTATTTT | CASSQDTAPGADTQYF
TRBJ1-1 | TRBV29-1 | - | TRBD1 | TGCAGTGGCCGGGAGGGAACGACCAGGGGGGACACTGAAGCTTTCTTT | CSGREGTTRGDTEAFF
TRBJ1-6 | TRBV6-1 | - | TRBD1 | TGTGCCAGCAGTGAAGTGGACAGGACTAATTCACCCCTCCACTTT | CASSEVDRTNSPLHF
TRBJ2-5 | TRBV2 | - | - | TGTGCCAGCAGGGGAAACAGCATACAAGAGACCCAGTACTTC | CASRGNSIQETQYF
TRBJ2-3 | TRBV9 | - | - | TGTGCCAGCAGCTCCGGTCCCGGTAGCACAGATACGCAGTATTTT | CASSSGPGSTDTQYF
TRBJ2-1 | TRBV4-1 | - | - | TGCGCCAGCAGCCAAGGCCAGGTCCCATACAATGAGCAGTTCTTC | CASSQGQVPYNEQFF
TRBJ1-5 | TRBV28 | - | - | TGTGCCAGCAGTTTAGGGGGGACACTCGGGAGGCCCCAGCATTTT | CASSLGGTLGRPQHF
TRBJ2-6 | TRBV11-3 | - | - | TGTGCCAGCAGCTTGGTAGACTCTGGGGCCAACGTCCTGACTTTC | CASSLVDSGANVLTF
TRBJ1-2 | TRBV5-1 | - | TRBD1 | TGCGCCAGCAGCCCGGGACAGTCGGGCTACACCTTC | CASSPGQSGYTF
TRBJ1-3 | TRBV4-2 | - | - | TGTGCCAGCAGCCAAGATCGAGGGGGCTCTGGAAACACCATATATTTT | CASSQDRGGSGNTIYF
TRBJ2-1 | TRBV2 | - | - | TGTGCCAGCGTAAGAAAAGCAGATTACAATGAGCAGTTCTTC | CASVRKADYNEQFF
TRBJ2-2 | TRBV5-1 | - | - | TGCGCCAGCAGCTTGGATGGGCGGACTACGAACACCGGGGAGCTGTTTTTT | CASSLDGRTTNTGELFF
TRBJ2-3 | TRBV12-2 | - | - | TGTGCAAGTCGCCCCCCCAGGGGTGGTGGGGTATGTACGCAGTATTTT | CASRPPRGGGVCTQYF
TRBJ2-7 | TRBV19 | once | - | TGTGCCAGTAGTATCCGCCCAGTCAACGGCGAGCAGTACTTC | CASSIRPVNGEQYF
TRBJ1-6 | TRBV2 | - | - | TGTGCCAGCAGTGAATTATCGACAGAGAATAATTCACCCCTCCACTTT | CASSELSTENNSPLHF
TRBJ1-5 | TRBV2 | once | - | TGTGCCAGCAGTGAAGGGGTGCCCGGAAAGCCCCAGCATTTT | CASSEGVPGKPQHF
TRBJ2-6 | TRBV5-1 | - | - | TGCGCCAGCAGCTTGGAGGTCAGAATCATCGCCGGGGCCAACGTCCTGACTTTC | CASSLEVRIIAGANVLTF
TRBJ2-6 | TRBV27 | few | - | TGTGCCAGCGGCGGGATCGCCTCTGGGGCCAACGTCCTGACTTTC | CASGGIASGANVLTF
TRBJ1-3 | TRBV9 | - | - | TGTGCCAGCAGCGTAGGTAGCTCTGGAAACACCATATATTTT | CASSVGSSGNTIYF
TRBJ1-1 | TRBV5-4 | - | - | TGTGCCACTAACACCATGGGGAACACTGAAGCTTTCTTT | CATNTMGNTEAFF
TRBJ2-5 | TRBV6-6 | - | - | TGTGCCAGCAGGAACAGGGTTGGCGAGACCCAGTACTTC | CASRNRVGETQYF
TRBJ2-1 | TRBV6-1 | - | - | TGTGCCAGCAGTGCACAACAGGGCTATGAGCAGTTCTTC | CASSAQQGYEQFF
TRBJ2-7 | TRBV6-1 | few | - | TGTGCCAGCAGTGCGGCGGGGGGACAGATCTACGAGCAGTACTTC | CASSAAGGQIYEQYF
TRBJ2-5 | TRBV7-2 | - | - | TGTGCCAGTAGGGAACAAGAGACCCAGTACTTC | CASREQETQYF
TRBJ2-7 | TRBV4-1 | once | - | TGCGCCAGCAGCCAAGATCAAGGGACGCCCTACGAGCAGTACTTC | CASSQDQGTPYEQYF
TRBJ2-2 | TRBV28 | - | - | TGTGCCCGGTGCTCGTGCAGGGGACTCACCGGGGAGCTGTTTTTT | CARCSCRGLTGELFF
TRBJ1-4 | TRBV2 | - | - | TGTGCCAGCAAAGGGCAGGGAACTAATGAAAAACTGTTTTTT | CASKGQGTNEKLFF
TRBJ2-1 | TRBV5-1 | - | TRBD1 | TGCGCCAGCAGCTCCTCCGGGACAGGGTTGAATGAGCAGTTCTTC | CASSSSGTGLNEQFF
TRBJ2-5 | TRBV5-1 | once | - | TGCGCCAGCAGCCTCCTCGGGGGACGGGAAGAGACCCAGTACTTC | CASSLLGGREETQYF
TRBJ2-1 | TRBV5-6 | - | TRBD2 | TGTGCCAGCAGTCGAGGACTAGCGGGAGGGCTCTACAATGAGCAGTTCTTC | CASSRGLAGGLYNEQFF
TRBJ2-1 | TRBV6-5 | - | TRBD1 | TGTGCCAGCAGTTACTCGTCAGGGGGCTGGTTCGATGAGCAGTTCTTC | CASSYSSGGWFDEQFF
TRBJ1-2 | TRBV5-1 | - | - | TGCGCCAGCAGCGTCGTAGGGGGGCCTAACTATGGCTACACCTTC | CASSVVGGPNYGYTF
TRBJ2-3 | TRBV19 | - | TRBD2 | TGTGCCAGTAGTTCCGGGACTAGCGCGGGCCCAGATACGCAGTATTTT | CASSSGTSAGPDTQYF
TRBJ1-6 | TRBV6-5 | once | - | TGTGCCAGCAGACGTCAGGGGAATGGGTCACCCCTCCACTTT | CASRRQGNGSPLHF
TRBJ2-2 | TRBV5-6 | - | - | TGTGCCAGCAGCCCTAACACCGGGGAGCTGTTTTTT | CASSPNTGELFF